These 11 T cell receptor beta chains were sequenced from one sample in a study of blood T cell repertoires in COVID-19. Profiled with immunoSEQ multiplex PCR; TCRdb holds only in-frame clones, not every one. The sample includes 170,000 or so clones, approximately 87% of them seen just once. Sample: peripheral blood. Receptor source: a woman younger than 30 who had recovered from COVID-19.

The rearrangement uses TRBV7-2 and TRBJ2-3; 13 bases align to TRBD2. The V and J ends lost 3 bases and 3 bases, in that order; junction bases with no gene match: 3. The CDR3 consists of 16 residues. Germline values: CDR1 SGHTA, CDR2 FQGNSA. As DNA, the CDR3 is TGTGCCAGCAGCTTTCGACTAGCGGGGGGTACAGATACGCAGTATTTT. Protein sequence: CASSFRLAGGTDTQYF.

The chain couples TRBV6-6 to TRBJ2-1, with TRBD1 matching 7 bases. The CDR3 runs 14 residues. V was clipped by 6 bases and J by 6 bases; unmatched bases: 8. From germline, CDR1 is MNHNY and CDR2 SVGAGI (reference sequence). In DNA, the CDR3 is TGTGCCAGCAGACGACGACAGGGAACCAATGAGCAGTTCTTC. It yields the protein CASRRRQGTNEQFF.

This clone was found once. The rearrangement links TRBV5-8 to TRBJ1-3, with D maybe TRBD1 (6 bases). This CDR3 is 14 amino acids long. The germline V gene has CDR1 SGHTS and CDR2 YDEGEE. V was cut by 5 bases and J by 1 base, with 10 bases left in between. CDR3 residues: CASSRGLSGNTIYF. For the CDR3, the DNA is TGTGCCAGCAGTAGGGGGTTATCTGGAAACACCATATATTTT.

The chain's CDR3 is CSASARGARDIQYF. CDR3 sequence (DNA): TGCAGTGCTAGTGCCCGGGGGGCGCGGGACATTCAGTACTTC. The rearrangement links TRBV20-1 to TRBJ2-4; D is possibly TRBD2 (7 bases). The CDR3 is 14 amino acids. Deletions cut 3 bases from V and 8 bases from J, with 17 bases between. From germline, CDR1 is DFQATT and CDR2 SNEGSKA (reference sequence).

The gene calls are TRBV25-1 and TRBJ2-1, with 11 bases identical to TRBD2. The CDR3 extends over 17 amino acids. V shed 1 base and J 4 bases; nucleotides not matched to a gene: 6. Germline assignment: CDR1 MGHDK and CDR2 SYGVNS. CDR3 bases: TGTGCCAGCAGTGAATTATTAGCGGGAGGGGGGTACAATGAGCAGTTCTTC. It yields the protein CASSELLAGGGYNEQFF.

The CDR3 reads CASSLDYSYEQFF. The CDR3 bases are TGTGCCAGCAGCTTGGACTATTCTTATGAGCAGTTCTTC. V and J are TRBV7-3 and TRBJ2-1; D is perhaps TRBD2 (6 bases). CDR1 is SGHTA, CDR2 FQGTGA, per germline. The V end was cut by 3 bases, the J end by 8 bases, with 11 bases between. The CDR3 loop spans 13 amino acids.

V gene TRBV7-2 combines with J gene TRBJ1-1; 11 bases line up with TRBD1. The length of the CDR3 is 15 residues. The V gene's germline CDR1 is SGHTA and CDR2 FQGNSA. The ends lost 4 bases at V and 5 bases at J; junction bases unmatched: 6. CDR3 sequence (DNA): TGTGCCAGCAGCTCTCAGGGACAGGGGGTAACTGAAGCTTTCTTT. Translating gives CASSSQGQGVTEAFF.

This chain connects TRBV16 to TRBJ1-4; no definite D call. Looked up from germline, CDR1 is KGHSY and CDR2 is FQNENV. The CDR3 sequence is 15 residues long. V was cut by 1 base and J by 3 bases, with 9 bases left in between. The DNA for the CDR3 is TGTGCCAGCAGCCAATTGAGGCTTCCTAATGAAAAACTGTTTTTT. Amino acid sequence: CASSQLRLPNEKLFF.

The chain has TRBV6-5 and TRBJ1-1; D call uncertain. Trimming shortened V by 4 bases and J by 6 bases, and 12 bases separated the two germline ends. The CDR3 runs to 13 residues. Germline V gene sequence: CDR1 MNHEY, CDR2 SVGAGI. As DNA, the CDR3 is TGTGCCAGCAGTTCACCCCGGACTTCTGAAGCTTTCTTT. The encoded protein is CASSSPRTSEAFF.

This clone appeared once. The CDR3 region is CASSPGQGPYEKLFF. The CDR3 bases are TGTGCCAGCAGCCCCGGACAGGGCCCTTACGAAAAACTGTTTTTT. V is TRBV7-9 and J is TRBJ1-4, with TRBD1 matching over 8 bases. Looked up from germline, CDR1 is SEHNR and CDR2 is FQNEAQ (reference sequence). The J segment lost 8 bases and the V segment lost 5 bases, leaving 10 bases of the junction unmatched. The CDR3 loop spans 15 amino acids.

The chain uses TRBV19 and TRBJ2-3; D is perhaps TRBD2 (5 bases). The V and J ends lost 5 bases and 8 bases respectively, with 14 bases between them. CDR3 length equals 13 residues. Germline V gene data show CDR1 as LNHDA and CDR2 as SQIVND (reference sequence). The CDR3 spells CASSPLRVGTQYF. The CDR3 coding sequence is TGTGCCAGTAGTCCCCTGCGGGTCGGTACGCAGTATTTT. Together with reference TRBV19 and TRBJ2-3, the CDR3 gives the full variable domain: DGGITQSPKYLFRKEGQNVTLSCEQNLNHDAMYWYRQDPGQGLRLIYYSQIVNDFQKGDIAEGYSVSREKKESFPLTVTSAQKNPTAFYLCASSPLRVGTQYFGPGTRLTVL.